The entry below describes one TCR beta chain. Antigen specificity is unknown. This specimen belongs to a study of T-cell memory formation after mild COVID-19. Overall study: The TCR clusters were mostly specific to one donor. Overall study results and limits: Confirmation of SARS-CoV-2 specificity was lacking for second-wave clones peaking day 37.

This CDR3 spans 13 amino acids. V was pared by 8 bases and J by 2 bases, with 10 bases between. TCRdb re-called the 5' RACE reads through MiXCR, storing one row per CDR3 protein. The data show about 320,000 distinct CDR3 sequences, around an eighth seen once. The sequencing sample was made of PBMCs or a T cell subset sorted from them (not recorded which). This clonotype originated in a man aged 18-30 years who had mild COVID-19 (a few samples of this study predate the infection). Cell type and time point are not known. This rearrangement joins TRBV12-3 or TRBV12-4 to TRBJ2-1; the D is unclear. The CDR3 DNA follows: TGTGCCAGCGGTCCCGTCCCCTACAATGAGCAGTTCTTC. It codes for CASGPVPYNEQFF.